What follows are 7 T cell receptor beta chains derived from one specimen sequenced in a study of blood T cell repertoires in COVID-19. Clones were sequenced by immunoSEQ multiplex PCR, and TCRdb holds only the in-frame ones, with some missing. The table has under 150,000 clones, approximately 84% seen once. Source material: PBMCs or T cells enriched from blood (not recorded which). These receptors all stem from a man aged 35-49 years with acute COVID-19.

The chain couples TRBV10-1 to TRBJ2-3, with a possible D match to TRBD1 (5 bases). The length of the CDR3 is 15 residues. Trimming took off 0 bases at V and 0 bases at J, with 7 bases between the two ends. CDR1 WNHNN and CDR2 SYGVQD come from the germline V gene (reference sequence). CDR3 in DNA: TGCGCCAGCAGTGAGTCAGCAGGGAGCACAGATACGCAGTATTTT. Protein: CASSESAGSTDTQYF.

The J gene is TRBJ2-2, the V gene TRBV5-1; 9 bases fit TRBD2. The ends lost 1 base at V and 5 bases at J; junction bases unmatched: 6. The CDR3 consists of 16 residues. The germline gives CDR1 SGHRS, CDR2 YFSETQ. The CDR3 nucleotides are TGCGCCAGCAGCTTGACAGCGGGAGGCCGGACCGGGGAGCTGTTTTTT. As protein: CASSLTAGGRTGELFF.

The chain combines TRBV27 with TRBJ2-7; 9 bases line up with TRBD2. The CDR3 spans 14 residues. Trimming at V came to 5 bases and at J to 2 bases, leaving 4 bases not matched to a gene. From germline, CDR1 is MNHEY and CDR2 SMNVEV (reference sequence). The CDR3 DNA reads TGTGCCAGCAGTCGGACTAGCGAACCCTACGAGCAGTACTTC. As protein: CASSRTSEPYEQYF.

The chain recombines TRBV7-8 with TRBJ1-2, with a tentative D call TRBD1 (5 bases). The germline V gene encodes CDR1 SGHVS and CDR2 FQNEAQ. The CDR3 is 13 amino acids. V was trimmed by 4 bases and J by 7 bases, leaving 13 bases between them. This chain's CDR3 is CASSSRGDGGYTF. The CDR3, as DNA: TGTGCCAGCAGCTCTCGGGGGGACGGTGGCTACACCTTC.

A single count supports this clone. The chain employs TRBV30 and TRBJ1-6; the match to TRBD1 covers 9 bases. V lost 5 bases and J lost 7; bases outside the gene matches: 3. Looked up from germline, CDR1 is GTSNPN and CDR2 is SVGIG (reference sequence). The CDR3 is made up of 13 amino acids. As DNA, the CDR3 is TGTGCCTGGGTGACAGGGGGAAATTCACCCCTCCACTTT. Its protein product is CAWVTGGNSPLHF.

This CDR3 is CASSGPGGYTEAFF. As DNA, the CDR3 is TGTGCCAGCAGTGGGCCAGGGGGATACACTGAAGCTTTCTTT. The V and J genes are TRBV2 and TRBJ1-1, with 7 bases lining up with TRBD1. The germline V gene encodes CDR1 SNHLY and CDR2 FYNNEI. The trim removed 4 bases at V and 3 bases at J, leaving 5 bases unmatched. The CDR3 covers 14 residues. Drawing the rest from reference TRBV2 and TRBJ1-1, the complete variable domain is EPEVTQTPSHQVTQMGQEVILRCVPISNHLYFYWYRQILGQKVEFLVSFYNNEISEKSEIFDDQFSVERPDGSNFTLKIRSTKLEDSAMYFCASSGPGGYTEAFFGQGTRLTVV.

The rearrangement links TRBV9 to TRBJ2-2; TRBD2 matches 7 bases. Germline V gives CDR1 SGDLS, CDR2 YYNGEE. Trimming removed 3 bases from V and 3 bases from J; junction bases left unmatched: 5. The CDR3 covers 15 residues. For the CDR3, the DNA is TGTGCCAGCAGCGCTAGCGGAGGTGACACCGGGGAGCTGTTTTTT. Translation gives CASSASGGDTGELFF.